Listed here is a single TCR beta chain. The sample originates from a study of blood T cell repertoires in COVID-19. The wider study: There were acute and convalescent COVID-19 samples, and they came from the United States, Italy and Spain.

One Seattle source followed patients from active infection through their disease course. Per the authors' pipeline: Reference gene primer amplification in the assay estimated nucleated cell counts. Assay: immunoSEQ multiplex PCR; the TCRdb copy retains only in-frame clones and omits some. V and J calls and clone size are copied from that table; D and trimming were computed from the DNA. The top ten clones hold roughly 2.9% of a sample with 250,000 to 350,000 clones, 90% of them seen once. The CDR3 spans 14 residues. Germline-derived CDR1 and CDR2 are SNHLY and FYNNEI. The junction had 7 bases not matched to a gene; V was cut back by 4 bases and J by 7 bases.

Sequences were obtained from peripheral blood. This chain links TRBV2 with TRBJ1-5; 7 nucleotides match TRBD1. The receptor comes from a woman aged 25 to 39 with COVID-19, enrolled during active disease. CDR3 residues: CASSGNRGHQPQHF. The CDR3 DNA is TGTGCCAGCAGTGGCAACAGGGGCCACCAGCCCCAGCATTTT.